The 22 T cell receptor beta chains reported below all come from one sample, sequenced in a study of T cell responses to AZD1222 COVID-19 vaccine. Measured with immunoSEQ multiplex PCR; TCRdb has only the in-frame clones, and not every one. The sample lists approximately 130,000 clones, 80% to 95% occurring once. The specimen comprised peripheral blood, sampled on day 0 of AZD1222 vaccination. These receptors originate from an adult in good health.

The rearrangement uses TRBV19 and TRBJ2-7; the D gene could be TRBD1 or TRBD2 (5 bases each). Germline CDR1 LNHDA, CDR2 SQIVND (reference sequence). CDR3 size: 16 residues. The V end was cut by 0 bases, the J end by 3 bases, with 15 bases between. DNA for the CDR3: TGTGCCAGTAGTATAGATTGGGGACCCTCCATCTACGAGCAGTACTTC. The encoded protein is CASSIDWGPSIYEQYF. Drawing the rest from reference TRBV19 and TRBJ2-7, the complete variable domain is DGGITQSPKYLFRKEGQNVTLSCEQNLNHDAMYWYRQDPGQGLRLIYYSQIVNDFQKGDIAEGYSVSREKKESFPLTVTSAQKNPTAFYLCASSIDWGPSIYEQYFGPGTRLTVT.

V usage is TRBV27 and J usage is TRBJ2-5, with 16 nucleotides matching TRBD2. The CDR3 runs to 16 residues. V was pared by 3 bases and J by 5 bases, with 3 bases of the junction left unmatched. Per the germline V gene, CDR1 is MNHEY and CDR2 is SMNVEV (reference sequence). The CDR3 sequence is CASSFLGLAGGETQYF. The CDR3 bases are TGTGCCAGCAGTTTTCTGGGACTAGCGGGAGGGGAGACCCAGTACTTC.

Here the CDR3 reads CASSFSGTYEQYF. The CDR3 bases are TGTGCCAGCAGTTTTTCCGGAACCTACGAGCAGTACTTC. V is TRBV27 and J is TRBJ2-7; D is unresolved. V gave up 3 bases and J gave up 2 bases, with 8 bases separating them. From germline, CDR1 is MNHEY and CDR2 SMNVEV (reference sequence). CDR3 length: 13 residues.

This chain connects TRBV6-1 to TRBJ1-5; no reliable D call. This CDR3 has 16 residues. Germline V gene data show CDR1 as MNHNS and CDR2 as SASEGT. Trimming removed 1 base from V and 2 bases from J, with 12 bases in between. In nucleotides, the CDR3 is TGTGCCAGCAGTGAAGGAGTGGGGATCGGCAATCAGCCCCAGCATTTT. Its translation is CASSEGVGIGNQPQHF.

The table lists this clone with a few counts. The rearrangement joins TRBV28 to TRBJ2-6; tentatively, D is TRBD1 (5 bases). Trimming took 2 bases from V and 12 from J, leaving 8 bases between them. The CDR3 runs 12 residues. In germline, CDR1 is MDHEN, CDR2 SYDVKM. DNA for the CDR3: TGTGCCAGCAGTTTAACGCAGGGCGTCCTGACTTTC. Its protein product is CASSLTQGVLTF.

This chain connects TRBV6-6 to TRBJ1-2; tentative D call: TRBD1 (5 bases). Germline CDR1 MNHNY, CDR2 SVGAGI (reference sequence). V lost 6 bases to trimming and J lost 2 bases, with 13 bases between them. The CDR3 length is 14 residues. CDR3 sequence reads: CASRTGGGNYGYTF. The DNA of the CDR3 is TGTGCCAGCAGGACCGGGGGGGGAAACTATGGCTACACCTTC.

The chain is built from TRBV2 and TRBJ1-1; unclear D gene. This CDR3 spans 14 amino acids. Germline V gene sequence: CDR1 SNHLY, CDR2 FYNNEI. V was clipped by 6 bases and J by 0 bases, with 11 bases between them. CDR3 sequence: CASSSSRMNTEAFF. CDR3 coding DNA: TGTGCCAGCAGCTCCTCTCGGATGAACACTGAAGCTTTCTTT.

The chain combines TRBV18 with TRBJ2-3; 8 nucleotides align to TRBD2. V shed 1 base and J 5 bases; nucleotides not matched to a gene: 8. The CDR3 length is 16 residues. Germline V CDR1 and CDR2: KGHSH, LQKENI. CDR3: CASSPRSSGHRDTQYF. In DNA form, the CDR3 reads TGTGCCAGCTCACCACGGTCTAGCGGGCACAGAGATACGCAGTATTTT.

The CDR3, as DNA: TGTGCCATCAGTGAGTCGCCCGCCGACACGCAGTATTTT. Amino acids: CAISESPADTQYF. The genes are TRBV10-3 and TRBJ2-3; D is undetermined. Germline loops: CDR1 ENHRY, CDR2 SYGVKD. Trimming removed 0 bases from V and 9 bases from J, with 10 bases in between. The CDR3 spans 13 residues.

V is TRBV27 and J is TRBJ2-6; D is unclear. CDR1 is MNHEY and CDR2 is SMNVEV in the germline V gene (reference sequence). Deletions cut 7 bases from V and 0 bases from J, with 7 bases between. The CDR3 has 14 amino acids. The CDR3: CASKKGSGANVLTF. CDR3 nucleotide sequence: TGTGCCAGCAAGAAGGGCTCTGGGGCCAACGTCCTGACTTTC.

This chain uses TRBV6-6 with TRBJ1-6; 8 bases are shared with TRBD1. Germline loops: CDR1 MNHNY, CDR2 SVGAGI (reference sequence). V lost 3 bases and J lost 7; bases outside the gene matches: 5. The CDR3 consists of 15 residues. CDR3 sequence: CASSYAQGANSPLHF. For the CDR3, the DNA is TGTGCCAGCAGTTATGCGCAGGGGGCGAATTCACCCCTCCACTTT.

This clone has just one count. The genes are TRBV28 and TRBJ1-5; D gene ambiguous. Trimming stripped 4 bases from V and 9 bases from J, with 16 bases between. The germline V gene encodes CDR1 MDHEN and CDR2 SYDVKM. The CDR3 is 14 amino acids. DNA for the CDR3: TGTGCCAGCAGTTCCCCAGCTTTGGAGGGGCCCCAGCATTTT. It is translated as CASSSPALEGPQHF.

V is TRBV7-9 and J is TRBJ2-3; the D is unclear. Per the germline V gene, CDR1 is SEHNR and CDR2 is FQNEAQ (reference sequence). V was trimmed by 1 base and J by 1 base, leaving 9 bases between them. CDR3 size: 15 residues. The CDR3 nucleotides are TGTGCCAGCAGCTTAGGGCGGATAGGCACAGATACGCAGTATTTT. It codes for CASSLGRIGTDTQYF.

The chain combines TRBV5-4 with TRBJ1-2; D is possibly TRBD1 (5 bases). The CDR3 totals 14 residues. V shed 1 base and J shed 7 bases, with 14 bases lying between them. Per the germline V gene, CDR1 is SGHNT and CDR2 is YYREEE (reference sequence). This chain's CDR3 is CASSLPEGFGGYTF. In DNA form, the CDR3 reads TGTGCCAGCAGCTTGCCAGAGGGGTTCGGTGGCTACACCTTC.

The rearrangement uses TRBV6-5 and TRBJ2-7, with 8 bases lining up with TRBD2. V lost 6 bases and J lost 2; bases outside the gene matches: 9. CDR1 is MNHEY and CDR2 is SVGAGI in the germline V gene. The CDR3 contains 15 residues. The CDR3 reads CASRDRLAPTYEQYF. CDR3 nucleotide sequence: TGTGCCAGCAGAGACCGACTAGCGCCGACCTACGAGCAGTACTTC.

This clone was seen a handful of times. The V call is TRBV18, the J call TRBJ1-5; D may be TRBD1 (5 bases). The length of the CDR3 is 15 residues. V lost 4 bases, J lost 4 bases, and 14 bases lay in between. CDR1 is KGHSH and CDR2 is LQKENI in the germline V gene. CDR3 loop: CASSHNRQKNQPQHF. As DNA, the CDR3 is TGTGCCAGCTCACACAATCGACAGAAAAATCAGCCCCAGCATTTT.

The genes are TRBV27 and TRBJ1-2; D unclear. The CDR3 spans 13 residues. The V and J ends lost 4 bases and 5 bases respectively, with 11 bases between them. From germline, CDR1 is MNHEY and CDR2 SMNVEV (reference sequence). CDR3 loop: CASSSHTTYGYTF. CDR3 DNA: TGTGCCAGCAGTTCGCACACTACTTATGGCTACACCTTC.

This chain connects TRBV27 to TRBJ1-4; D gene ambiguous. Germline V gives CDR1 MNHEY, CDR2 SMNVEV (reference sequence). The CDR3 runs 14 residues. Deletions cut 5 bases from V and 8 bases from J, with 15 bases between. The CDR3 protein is CASSPLSGEEKLFF. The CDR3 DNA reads TGTGCCAGCAGTCCGCTTTCCGGGGAAGAAAAACTGTTTTTT.

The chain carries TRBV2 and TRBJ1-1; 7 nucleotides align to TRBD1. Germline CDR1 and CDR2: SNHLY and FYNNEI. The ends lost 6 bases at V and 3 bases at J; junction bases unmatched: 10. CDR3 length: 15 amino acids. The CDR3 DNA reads TGTGCCAGCAGCTCGACAGGGTCATTTGACACTGAAGCTTTCTTT. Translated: CASSSTGSFDTEAFF. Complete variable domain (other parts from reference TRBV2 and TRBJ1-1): EPEVTQTPSHQVTQMGQEVILRCVPISNHLYFYWYRQILGQKVEFLVSFYNNEISEKSEIFDDQFSVERPDGSNFTLKIRSTKLEDSAMYFCASSSTGSFDTEAFFGQGTRLTVV.

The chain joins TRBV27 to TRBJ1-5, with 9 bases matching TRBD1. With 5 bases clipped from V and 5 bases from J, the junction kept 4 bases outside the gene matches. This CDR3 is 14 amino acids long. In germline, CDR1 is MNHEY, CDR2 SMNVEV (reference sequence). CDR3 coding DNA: TGTGCCAGCAGTAAGAGACAGGGGGATCAGCCCCAGCATTTT. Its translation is CASSKRQGDQPQHF.

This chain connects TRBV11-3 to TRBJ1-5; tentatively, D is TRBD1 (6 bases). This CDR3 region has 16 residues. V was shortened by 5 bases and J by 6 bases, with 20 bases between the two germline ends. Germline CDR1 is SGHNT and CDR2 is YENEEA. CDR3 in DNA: TGTGCCAGCAGCGTGCTACAGGGAGAACTTCTTCAGCCCCAGCATTTT. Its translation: CASSVLQGELLQPQHF.

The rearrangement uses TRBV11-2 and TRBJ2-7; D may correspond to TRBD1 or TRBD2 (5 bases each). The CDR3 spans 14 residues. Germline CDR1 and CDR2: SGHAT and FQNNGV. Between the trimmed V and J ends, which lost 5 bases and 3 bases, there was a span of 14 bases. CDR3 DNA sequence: TGTGCCAGCAGCAAAAACCGGGACGGCTACGAGCAGTACTTC. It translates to CASSKNRDGYEQYF.